Listed here are 11 T cell receptor beta chains from one sample, sequenced in a study of CD8 T cells in ankylosing spondylitis. One entry per CDR3 protein results from TCRdb running MiXCR on the 5' RACE reads. Of around 150,000 distinct CDR3 sequences detected, about 32% appear once; the ten largest clones hold about 5.5%. Sequenced material: synovial fluid, either unsorted or a sorted T cell fraction (not recorded which). The receptors derive from a male donor with ankylosing spondylitis.

The chain links TRBV12-3 or TRBV12-4 to TRBJ1-6; TRBD1 aligns across 10 bases. There are 15 residues in the CDR3. V shed 1 base, J shed 10 bases, and the junction held 4 bases outside the gene matches. The CDR3 is CASSLGTGGSSPLHF. The DNA for the CDR3 is TGTGCCAGCAGTTTAGGGACAGGGGGTTCGTCACCCCTCCACTTT.

At least ten counts were recorded for this clonotype. This sequence joins TRBV11-2 and TRBJ2-2; 8 positions agree with TRBD1. V lost 5 bases and J lost 0; bases outside the gene matches: 5. Germline CDR1 is SGHAT and CDR2 is FQNNGV. CDR3 size: 16 residues. The CDR3 protein is CASSRRQGSNTGELFF. The CDR3 nucleotides are TGTGCCAGCAGCCGACGACAGGGGTCGAACACCGGGGAGCTGTTTTTT.

The rearrangement uses TRBV7-2 and TRBJ2-7; maybe TRBD1 (5 bases). Trimming pared 7 bases from V and 0 bases from J, leaving 10 bases between. Germline CDR1 SGHTA, CDR2 FQGNSA. This CDR3 has 13 residues. CDR3 bases: TGTGCCAGCATAAGTGGGGCCTCCTACGAGCAGTACTTC. Translated, it gives CASISGASYEQYF.

This clonotype has more than one count but fewer than ten. In DNA, the CDR3 is TGTGCCAGCCGGGACAGAAATCAGCCCCAGCATTTT. This sequence encodes CASRDRNQPQHF. The rearrangement joins TRBV6-6 to TRBJ1-5, with 7 bases that match TRBD1. V was pared by 8 bases and J by 4 bases, with 2 bases of the junction left unmatched. CDR1 and CDR2 (germline): MNHNY, SVGAGI (reference sequence). This CDR3 has 12 amino acids.

As to this clonotype: Just one base apart from a much larger clone, this may be a read error. The CDR3: CASSPGLGSFSDTQYF. The DNA of the CDR3 is TGTGCCAGCAGCCCTGGGCTGGGTTCATTCTCAGATACGCAGTATTTT. The V call is TRBV7-3, the J call TRBJ2-3; no clear D. V lost 5 bases and J lost 4, with 19 bases in between. Germline V gene sequence: CDR1 SGHTA, CDR2 FQGTGA. The CDR3 has 16 amino acids.

The gene calls are TRBV5-1 and TRBJ1-3; D is ambiguous. The CDR3 is 17 amino acids. V dropped 3 bases and J dropped 2 bases, with 18 bases sitting between them. The V gene's germline CDR1 is SGHRS and CDR2 YFSETQ. CDR3 sequence reads: CASSSDPTRMPGNTIYF. CDR3 bases: TGCGCCAGCAGCTCTGATCCGACCAGGATGCCTGGAAACACCATATATTTT.

The V and J genes are TRBV10-3 and TRBJ2-2; D possibly uses TRBD1 or TRBD2 (5 bases each). V gave up 11 bases and J gave up 3 bases, with 13 bases separating them. The CDR3 is 13 residues long. Germline loops: CDR1 ENHRY, CDR2 SYGVKD. The CDR3 DNA sequence: TGTGCCGCCGGGGCCACAGACACCGGGGAGCTGTTTTTT. As protein: CAAGATDTGELFF.

This clonotype was detected ten times or more. The rearrangement joins TRBV29-1 to TRBJ1-2; no clear D gene. V lost 3 bases and J lost 4, with 9 bases in between. Per germline, CDR1 SQVTM and CDR2 ANQGSEA. CDR3 length: 12 residues. In DNA form, the CDR3 reads TGCAGCGTTGAGTCCGGGCCCTATGGCTACACCTTC. It translates to CSVESGPYGYTF. Full variable domain (outside the CDR3, taken from reference TRBV29-1 and TRBJ1-2): SAVISQKPSRDICQRGTSLTIQCQVDSQVTMMFWYRQQPGQSLTLIATANQGSEATYESGFVIDKFPISRPNLTFSTLTVSNMSPEDSSIYLCSVESGPYGYTFGSGTRLTVV.

In this sample, this clonotype turned up a few times. J is TRBJ1-1 and V is TRBV29-1, with TRBD1 as a possible D gene (6 bases). Trimming removed 7 bases from V and 2 bases from J, with 17 bases in between. CDR3 size: 14 residues. The V gene's germline CDR1 is SQVTM and CDR2 ANQGSEA. The CDR3, as DNA: TGCAGCGCCGCACAGGGACGGATTAACACTGAAGCTTTCTTT. This sequence encodes CSAAQGRINTEAFF.

There are many counts of this clonotype. This sequence joins TRBV6-1 and TRBJ2-3; D is ambiguous. This CDR3 is 13 amino acids long. In germline, CDR1 is MNHNS, CDR2 SASEGT. The germline V and J ends were trimmed by 7 bases and 0 bases, with 8 bases remaining between them. The CDR3 DNA reads as TGTGCCAGCATGAAACCTAGCACAGATACGCAGTATTTT. Translated: CASMKPSTDTQYF.

This clonotype was counted many times. The chain combines TRBV4-3 with TRBJ2-7; D is possibly TRBD1 (6 bases). Germline CDR1 and CDR2: LGHNA and YSLEER. The CDR3 runs to 15 residues. V dropped 0 bases and J dropped 2 bases, with 11 bases sitting between them. The CDR3 region has the DNA TGCGCCAGCAGCCAAGACAGGGGCCTGACCTACGAGCAGTACTTC. It is translated as CASSQDRGLTYEQYF.